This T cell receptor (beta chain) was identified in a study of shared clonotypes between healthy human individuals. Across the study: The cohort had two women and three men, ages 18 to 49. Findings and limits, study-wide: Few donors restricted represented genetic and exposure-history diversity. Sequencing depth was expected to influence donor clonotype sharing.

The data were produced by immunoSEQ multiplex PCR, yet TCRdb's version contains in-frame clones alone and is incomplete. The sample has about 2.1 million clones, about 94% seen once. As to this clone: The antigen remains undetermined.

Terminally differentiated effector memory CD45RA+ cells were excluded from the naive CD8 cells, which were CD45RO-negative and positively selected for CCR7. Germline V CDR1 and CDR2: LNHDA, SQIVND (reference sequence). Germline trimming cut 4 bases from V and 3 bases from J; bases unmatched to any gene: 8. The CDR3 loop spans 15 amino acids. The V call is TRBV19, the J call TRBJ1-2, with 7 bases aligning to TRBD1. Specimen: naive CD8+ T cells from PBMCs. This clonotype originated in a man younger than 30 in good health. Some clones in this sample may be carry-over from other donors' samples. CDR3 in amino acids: CASSRTGRRDYGYTF. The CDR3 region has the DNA TGTGCCAGTAGTAGGACAGGACGCCGGGACTATGGCTACACCTTC.